What follows are 3 T cell receptor beta chains derived from one specimen sequenced in a study of control samples from healthy donors and cancer patients. Clones were read by immunoSEQ multiplex PCR, and TCRdb kept only the in-frame ones, dropping some. The sample contains about 64,000 clones, 92% of which appear only once. Sequencing was performed on PBMCs. The receptor set was obtained from a man aged 35 to 55 with colorectal cancer.

This chain connects TRBV9 to TRBJ1-4; a possible D gene is TRBD1 (5 bases). The CDR3 consists of 15 residues. CDR1 is SGDLS and CDR2 is YYNGEE in the germline V gene. V dropped 3 bases and J dropped 8 bases, with 17 bases sitting between them. CDR3 region: CASSALGTGREKLFF. DNA of the CDR3: TGTGCCAGCAGCGCCCTGGGGACCGGTAGGGAAAAACTGTTTTTT.

The V gene is TRBV6-5, the J gene TRBJ1-2, with 10 bases identical to TRBD1. The trim removed 6 bases at V and 7 bases at J, leaving 11 bases unmatched. This CDR3 is built from 15 residues. Germline values: CDR1 MNHEY, CDR2 SVGAGI. CDR3 in amino acids: CASREMTGGWVGYTF. The CDR3 coding sequence is TGTGCCAGCAGGGAGATGACAGGGGGCTGGGTTGGCTACACCTTC.

The V gene is TRBV29-1, the J gene TRBJ2-5; D is unresolved. Germline V CDR1 and CDR2: SQVTM, ANQGSEA. Trimming cost V 7 bases and J 5 bases, with 5 bases left between them. The CDR3 spans 9 residues. CDR3 bases: TGCAGCGATGGGGAGACCCAGTACTTC. It specifies CSDGETQYF.